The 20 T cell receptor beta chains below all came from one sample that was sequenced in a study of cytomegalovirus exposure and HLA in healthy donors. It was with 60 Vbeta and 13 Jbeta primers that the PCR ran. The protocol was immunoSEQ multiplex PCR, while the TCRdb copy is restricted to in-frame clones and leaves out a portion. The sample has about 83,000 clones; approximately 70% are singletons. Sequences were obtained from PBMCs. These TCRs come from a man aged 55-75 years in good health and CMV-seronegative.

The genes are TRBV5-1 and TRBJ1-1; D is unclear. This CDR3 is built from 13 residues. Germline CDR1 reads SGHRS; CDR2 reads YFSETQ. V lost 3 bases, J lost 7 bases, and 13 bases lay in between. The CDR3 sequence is CASSSGGRDEAFF. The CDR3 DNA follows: TGCGCCAGCAGCTCGGGAGGGAGAGATGAAGCTTTCTTT.

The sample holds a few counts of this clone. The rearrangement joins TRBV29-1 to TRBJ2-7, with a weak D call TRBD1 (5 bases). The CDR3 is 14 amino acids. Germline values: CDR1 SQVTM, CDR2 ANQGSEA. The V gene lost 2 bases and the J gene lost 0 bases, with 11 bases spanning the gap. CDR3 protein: CSVEQGVSSYEQYF. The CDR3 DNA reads TGCAGCGTTGAACAGGGCGTCAGCTCCTACGAGCAGTACTTC.

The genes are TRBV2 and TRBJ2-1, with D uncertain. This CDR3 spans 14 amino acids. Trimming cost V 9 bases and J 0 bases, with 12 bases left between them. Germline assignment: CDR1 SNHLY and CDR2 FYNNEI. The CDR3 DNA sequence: TGTGCCAGTAACCGTGCCAGCTCCTACAATGAGCAGTTCTTC. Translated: CASNRASSYNEQFF.

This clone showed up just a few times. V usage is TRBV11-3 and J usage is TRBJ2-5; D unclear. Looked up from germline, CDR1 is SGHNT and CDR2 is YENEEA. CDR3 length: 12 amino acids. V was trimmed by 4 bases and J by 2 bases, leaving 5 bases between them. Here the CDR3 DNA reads TGTGCCAGCAGCTACCAGCAAGAGACCCAGTACTTC. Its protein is CASSYQQETQYF.

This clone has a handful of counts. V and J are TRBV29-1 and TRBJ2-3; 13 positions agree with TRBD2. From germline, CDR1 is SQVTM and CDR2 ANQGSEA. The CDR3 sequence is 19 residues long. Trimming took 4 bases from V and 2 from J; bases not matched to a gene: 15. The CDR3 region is CSVAGLMGLAGRYTDTQYF. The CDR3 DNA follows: TGCAGCGTTGCTGGGCTAATGGGACTAGCGGGACGCTACACAGATACGCAGTATTTT.

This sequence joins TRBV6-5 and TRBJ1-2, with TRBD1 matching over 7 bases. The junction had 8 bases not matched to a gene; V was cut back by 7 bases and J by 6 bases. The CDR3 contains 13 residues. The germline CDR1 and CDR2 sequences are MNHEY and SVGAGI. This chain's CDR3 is CASKEGQRNGYTF. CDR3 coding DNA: TGTGCCAGCAAAGAGGGACAGAGGAATGGCTACACCTTC.

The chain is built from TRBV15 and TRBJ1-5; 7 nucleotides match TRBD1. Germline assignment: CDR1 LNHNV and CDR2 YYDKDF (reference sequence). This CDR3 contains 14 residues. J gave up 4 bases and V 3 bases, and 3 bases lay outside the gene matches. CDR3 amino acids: CATSSQTGNQPQHF. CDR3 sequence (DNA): TGTGCCACCAGCAGTCAGACAGGGAATCAGCCCCAGCATTTT.

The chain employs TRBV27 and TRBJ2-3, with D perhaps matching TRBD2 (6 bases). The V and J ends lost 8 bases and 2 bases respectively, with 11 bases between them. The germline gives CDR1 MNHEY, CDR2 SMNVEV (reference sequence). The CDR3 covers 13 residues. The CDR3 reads CASRLEYTDTQYF. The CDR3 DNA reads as TGTGCCAGCCGACTAGAGTACACAGATACGCAGTATTTT.

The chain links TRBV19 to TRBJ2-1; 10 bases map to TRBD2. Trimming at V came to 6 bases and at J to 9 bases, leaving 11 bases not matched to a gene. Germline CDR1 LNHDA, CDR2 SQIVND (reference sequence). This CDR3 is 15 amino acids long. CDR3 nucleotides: TGTGCCAGTAGGATATCAGCGGGAGGGCCCCGTGAGCAGTTCTTC. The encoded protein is CASRISAGGPREQFF.

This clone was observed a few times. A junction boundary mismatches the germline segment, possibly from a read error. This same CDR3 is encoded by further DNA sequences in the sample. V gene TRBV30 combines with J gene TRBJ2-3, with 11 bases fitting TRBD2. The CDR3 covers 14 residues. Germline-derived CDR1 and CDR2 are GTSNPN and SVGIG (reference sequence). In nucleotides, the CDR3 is TGTGCCTGGACGCTAGCGGGGGGCACGGATACGCAGTATTTT. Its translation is CAWTLAGGTDTQYF.

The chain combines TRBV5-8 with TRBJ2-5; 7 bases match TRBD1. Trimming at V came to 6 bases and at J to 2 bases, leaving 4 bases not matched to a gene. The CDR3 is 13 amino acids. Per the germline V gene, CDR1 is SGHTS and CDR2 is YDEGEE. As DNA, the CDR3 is TGTGCCAGCATACCGGGACAGCAAGAGACCCAGTACTTC. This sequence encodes CASIPGQQETQYF.

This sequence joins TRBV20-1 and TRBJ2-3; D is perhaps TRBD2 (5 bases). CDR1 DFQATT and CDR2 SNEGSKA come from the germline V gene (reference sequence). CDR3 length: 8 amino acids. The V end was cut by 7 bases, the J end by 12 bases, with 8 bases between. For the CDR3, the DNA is TGCAGTGTCGGGGTCCAGTATTTT. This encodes CSVGVQYF.

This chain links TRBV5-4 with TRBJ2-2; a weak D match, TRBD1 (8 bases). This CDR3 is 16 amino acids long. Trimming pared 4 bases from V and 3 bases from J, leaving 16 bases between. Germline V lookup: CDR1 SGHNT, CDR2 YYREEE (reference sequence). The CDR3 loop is CASSRSAGQDTGELFF. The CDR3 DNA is TGTGCCAGCAGCCGATCAGCGGGACAGGACACCGGGGAGCTGTTTTTT.

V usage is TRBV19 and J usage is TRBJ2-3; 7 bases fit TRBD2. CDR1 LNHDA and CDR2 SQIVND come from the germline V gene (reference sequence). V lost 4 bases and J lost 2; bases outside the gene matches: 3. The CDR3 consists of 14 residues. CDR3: CASSTSGDTDTQYF. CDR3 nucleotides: TGTGCCAGTAGTACCAGCGGGGACACAGATACGCAGTATTTT.

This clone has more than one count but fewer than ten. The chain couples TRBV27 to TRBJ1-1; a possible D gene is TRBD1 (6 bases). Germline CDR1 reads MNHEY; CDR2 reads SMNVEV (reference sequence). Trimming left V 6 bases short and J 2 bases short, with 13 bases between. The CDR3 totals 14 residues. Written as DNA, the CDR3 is TGTGCCAGCAGCCTCACAGGGTCTAACACTGAAGCTTTCTTT. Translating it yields CASSLTGSNTEAFF.

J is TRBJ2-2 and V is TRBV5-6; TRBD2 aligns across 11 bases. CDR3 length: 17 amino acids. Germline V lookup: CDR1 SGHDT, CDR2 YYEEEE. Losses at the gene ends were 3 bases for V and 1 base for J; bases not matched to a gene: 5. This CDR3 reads CASSSLAGGVNTGELFF. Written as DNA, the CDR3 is TGTGCCAGCAGCTCGCTAGCGGGGGGCGTGAACACCGGGGAGCTGTTTTTT. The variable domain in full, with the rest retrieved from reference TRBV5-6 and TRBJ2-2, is DAGVTQSPTHLIKTRGQQVTLRCSPKSGHDTVSWYQQALGQGPQFIFQYYEEEERQRGNFPDRFSGHQFPNYSSELNVNALLLGDSALYLCASSSLAGGVNTGELFFGEGSRLTVL.

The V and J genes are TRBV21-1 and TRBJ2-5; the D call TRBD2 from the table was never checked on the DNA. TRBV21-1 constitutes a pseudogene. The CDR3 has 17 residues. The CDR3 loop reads CASSKRGSGGACETQYF. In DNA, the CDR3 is TGTGCCAGCAGCAAAAGGGGCTCCGGGGGGGCGTGCGAGACCCAGTACTTC.

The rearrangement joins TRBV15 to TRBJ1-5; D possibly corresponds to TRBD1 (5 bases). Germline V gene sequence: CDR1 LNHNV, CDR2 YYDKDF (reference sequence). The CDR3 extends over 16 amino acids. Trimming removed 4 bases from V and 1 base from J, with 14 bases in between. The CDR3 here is CATSNHGALSNQPQHF. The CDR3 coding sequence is TGTGCCACCAGCAACCATGGGGCCTTGAGCAATCAGCCCCAGCATTTT.

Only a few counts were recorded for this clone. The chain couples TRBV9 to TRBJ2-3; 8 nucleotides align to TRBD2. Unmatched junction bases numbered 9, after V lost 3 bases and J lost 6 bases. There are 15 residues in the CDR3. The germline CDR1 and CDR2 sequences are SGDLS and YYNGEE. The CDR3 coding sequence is TGTGCCAGCAGCGCCGAAGGGACTAGTTCTGATACGCAGTATTTT. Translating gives CASSAEGTSSDTQYF.

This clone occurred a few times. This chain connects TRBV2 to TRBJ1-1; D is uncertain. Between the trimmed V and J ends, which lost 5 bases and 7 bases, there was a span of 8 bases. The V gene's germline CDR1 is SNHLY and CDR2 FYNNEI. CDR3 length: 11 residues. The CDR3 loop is CASSTLLEAFF. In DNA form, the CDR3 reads TGTGCCAGCAGTACACTACTTGAAGCTTTCTTT.